The rows below give T cell receptor beta chains drawn from one sample of a study of T cells in localized non-small cell lung cancer. The data were produced by immunoSEQ multiplex PCR, yet TCRdb's version contains in-frame clones alone and is incomplete. The sample holds roughly 3,000 clones, more than 25% seen once. The starting material was lung tumor tissue, obtained before any cancer treatment. The receptors stem from a man aged 40 to 70 with stage I lung adenocarcinoma. Each CDR3 is given with its conserved first and last residue. Each record gives: J gene, V gene, D gene, clone size, CDR3 protein, CDR3 DNA. A D gene is named only where the DNA matches it firmly. Clone sizes are given selectively: once, few, many, or a class where the clone is expanded.

j_call: TRBJ2-3; v_call: TRBV19; d_call: TRBD2; clone_size: few; cdr3_aa: CASTQTSGGYTDTQYF; cdr3_nt: TGTGCCAGTACCCAGACTAGCGGGGGGTACACAGATACGCAGTATTTT
j_call: TRBJ1-4; v_call: TRBV28; d_call: .; clone_size: .; cdr3_aa: CASSQGIVVEKLFF; cdr3_nt: TGTGCCAGCAGTCAGGGGATTGTAGTCGAAAAACTGTTTTTT
j_call: TRBJ1-4; v_call: TRBV11-3; d_call: TRBD1; clone_size: large; cdr3_aa: CASSLTGQGMEKLFF; cdr3_nt: TGTGCCAGCAGCTTAACCGGACAGGGGATGGAAAAACTGTTTTTT
j_call: TRBJ2-7; v_call: TRBV6-8; d_call: .; clone_size: .; cdr3_aa: CASSSGGIYLYEQYF; cdr3_nt: TGTGCCAGCAGTTCCGGGGGCATTTACCTCTACGAGCAGTACTTC
j_call: TRBJ1-4; v_call: TRBV28; d_call: TRBD1; clone_size: .; cdr3_aa: CASNPDRDKVPGANEKLFF; cdr3_nt: TGTGCCAGCAACCCGGACAGGGATAAGGTTCCGGGAGCTAATGAAAAACTGTTTTTT
j_call: TRBJ2-7; v_call: TRBV28; d_call: .; clone_size: few; cdr3_aa: CASSLGLRREQYF; cdr3_nt: TGTGCCAGCAGTCTGGGACTGAGGAGGGAGCAGTACTTC
j_call: TRBJ1-6; v_call: TRBV19; d_call: .; clone_size: .; cdr3_aa: CASSAQGLNSPLHF; cdr3_nt: TGTGCCAGTAGTGCTCAGGGGTTAAATTCACCCCTCCACTTT
j_call: TRBJ2-3; v_call: TRBV9; d_call: .; clone_size: few; cdr3_aa: CASSRDADTQYF; cdr3_nt: TGTGCCAGCAGTCGAGATGCAGATACGCAGTATTTT
j_call: TRBJ1-2; v_call: TRBV9; d_call: .; clone_size: few; cdr3_aa: CASSVEQGHYGYTF; cdr3_nt: TGTGCCAGCAGCGTAGAACAGGGCCACTATGGCTACACCTTC
j_call: TRBJ2-1; v_call: TRBV6-8; d_call: .; clone_size: medium-sized; cdr3_aa: CASSSRDKSFSEQFF; cdr3_nt: TGTGCCAGCAGTTCCCGGGATAAGTCCTTCAGTGAGCAGTTCTTC
j_call: TRBJ1-5; v_call: TRBV18; d_call: TRBD1; clone_size: .; cdr3_aa: CASSPRGTGDQPQHF; cdr3_nt: TGTGCCAGCTCACCTCGCGGGACAGGGGATCAGCCCCAGCATTTT
j_call: TRBJ2-3; v_call: TRBV6-8; d_call: TRBD2; clone_size: .; cdr3_aa: CASGGAGTTDTQYF; cdr3_nt: TGTGCCAGCGGCGGAGCGGGGACCACAGATACGCAGTATTTT
j_call: TRBJ2-1; v_call: TRBV5-1; d_call: TRBD1; clone_size: .; cdr3_aa: CASSLVRQGSNEQFF; cdr3_nt: TGCGCCAGCAGCTTGGTTCGACAGGGGAGTAATGAGCAGTTCTTC
j_call: TRBJ2-1; v_call: TRBV6-8; d_call: .; clone_size: .; cdr3_aa: CASSGLMAEAYNEQFF; cdr3_nt: TGTGCCAGCAGTGGGCTAATGGCGGAGGCCTACAATGAGCAGTTCTTC
j_call: TRBJ2-7; v_call: TRBV6-7; d_call: TRBD2; clone_size: .; cdr3_aa: CASSVGTSQHEQYF; cdr3_nt: TGTGCCAGCAGTGTCGGGACTAGCCAGCACGAGCAGTACTTC
j_call: TRBJ2-7; v_call: TRBV15; d_call: TRBD1; clone_size: few; cdr3_aa: CATSSGIYRGSDEQYF; cdr3_nt: TGTGCCACCAGCAGTGGGATCTACAGGGGGTCGGACGAGCAGTACTTC
j_call: TRBJ2-1; v_call: TRBV14; d_call: .; clone_size: .; cdr3_aa: CASSQSSSYNEQFF; cdr3_nt: TGTGCCAGCAGCCAGTCTAGCAGCTACAATGAGCAGTTCTTC
j_call: TRBJ1-4; v_call: TRBV12-5; d_call: .; clone_size: .; cdr3_aa: CASSPAVGTEKLFF; cdr3_nt: TGTGCTAGCAGTCCAGCCGTTGGTACTGAAAAACTGTTTTTT
j_call: TRBJ1-1; v_call: TRBV6-8; d_call: TRBD1; clone_size: few; cdr3_aa: CASRRRQGAPEAFF; cdr3_nt: TGTGCCAGCAGAAGGAGACAGGGGGCCCCTGAAGCTTTCTTT
j_call: TRBJ2-5; v_call: TRBV6-8; d_call: TRBD2; clone_size: few; cdr3_aa: CASSLGLARETQYF; cdr3_nt: TGTGCCAGCAGCCTGGGACTAGCCCGGGAGACCCAGTACTTC
j_call: TRBJ2-2; v_call: TRBV11-3; d_call: .; clone_size: medium-sized; cdr3_aa: CASRQIGGTGELFF; cdr3_nt: TGTGCCAGCAGACAAATAGGGGGGACCGGGGAGCTGTTTTTT
j_call: TRBJ2-3; v_call: TRBV14; d_call: .; clone_size: once; cdr3_aa: CASSTALVSSTDTQYF; cdr3_nt: TGTGCCAGCAGCACCGCCCTAGTTTCTAGCACAGATACGCAGTATTTT
j_call: TRBJ1-2; v_call: TRBV9; d_call: .; clone_size: few; cdr3_aa: CAPGKRGAYGYTF; cdr3_nt: TGTGCCCCGGGAAAACGGGGGGCATATGGCTACACCTTC
j_call: TRBJ2-1; v_call: TRBV11-3; d_call: .; clone_size: medium-sized; cdr3_aa: CASRITGTDYNEQFF; cdr3_nt: TGTGCCAGCAGAATAACCGGGACGGATTACAATGAGCAGTTCTTC
j_call: TRBJ2-1; v_call: TRBV9; d_call: TRBD2; clone_size: .; cdr3_aa: CASSVLLRGARHYNEQFF; cdr3_nt: TGTGCCAGCAGCGTTCTTTTGCGGGGGGCTAGACATTACAATGAGCAGTTCTTC
j_call: TRBJ2-1; v_call: TRBV4-1; d_call: .; clone_size: .; cdr3_aa: CASSQDRANEQFF; cdr3_nt: TGCGCCAGCAGCCAAGATCGGGCCAATGAGCAGTTCTTC
j_call: TRBJ1-2; v_call: TRBV18; d_call: .; clone_size: few; cdr3_aa: CASAKASGAPNYGYTF; cdr3_nt: TGTGCCAGCGCGAAAGCCTCAGGGGCTCCTAACTATGGCTACACCTTC
j_call: TRBJ1-2; v_call: TRBV19; d_call: .; clone_size: few; cdr3_aa: CASSSRTRGYTF; cdr3_nt: TGTGCCAGTAGTAGCCGGACCCGGGGCTACACCTTC
j_call: TRBJ2-5; v_call: TRBV12-1; d_call: .; clone_size: once; cdr3_aa: CASSPGTDSGGTQETQYF; cdr3_nt: TGTGCCAGCAGCCCTGGGACTGATAGCGGGGGGACCCAAGAGACCCAGTACTTC
j_call: TRBJ1-2; v_call: TRBV30; d_call: .; clone_size: once; cdr3_aa: CAWSPRYYGYTF; cdr3_nt: TGTGCCTGGAGTCCCCGGTACTATGGCTACACCTTC
j_call: TRBJ2-5; v_call: TRBV11-3; d_call: .; clone_size: few; cdr3_aa: CASSPRQDLREETQYF; cdr3_nt: TGTGCCAGCAGCCCAAGACAGGATCTAAGGGAGGAGACCCAGTACTTC
j_call: TRBJ1-5; v_call: TRBV10-2; d_call: .; clone_size: .; cdr3_aa: CASTPERNQPQHF; cdr3_nt: TGCGCCAGCACCCCGGAGCGGAATCAGCCCCAGCATTTT
j_call: TRBJ1-1; v_call: TRBV6-8; d_call: .; clone_size: .; cdr3_aa: CASSLRNTEAFF; cdr3_nt: TGTGCCAGCAGCCTTAGGAACACTGAAGCTTTCTTT
j_call: TRBJ1-2; v_call: TRBV7-6; d_call: TRBD1; clone_size: .; cdr3_aa: CASSSGQGPYGYTF; cdr3_nt: TGTGCCAGCAGCTCGGGACAGGGACCCTATGGCTACACCTTC
j_call: TRBJ2-6; v_call: TRBV11-3; d_call: .; clone_size: .; cdr3_aa: CASSLGGGSGANVLTF; cdr3_nt: TGTGCCAGCAGCTTAGGAGGGGGCTCTGGGGCCAACGTCCTGACTTTC
j_call: TRBJ2-5; v_call: TRBV11-3; d_call: .; clone_size: .; cdr3_aa: CASSEQRRAGQVKETQYF; cdr3_nt: TGTGCCAGCAGCGAACAACGAAGGGCGGGGCAGGTAAAAGAGACCCAGTACTTC
j_call: TRBJ2-3; v_call: TRBV15; d_call: TRBD1; clone_size: .; cdr3_aa: CATSRSGTGGSTDTQYF; cdr3_nt: TGTGCCACCAGCAGGAGCGGGACAGGGGGAAGCACAGATACGCAGTATTTT
j_call: TRBJ1-3; v_call: TRBV19; d_call: TRBD1; clone_size: .; cdr3_aa: CASSIGGTAGNTIYF; cdr3_nt: TGTGCCAGTAGTATCGGCGGGACAGCAGGAAACACCATATATTTT
j_call: TRBJ2-7; v_call: TRBV14; d_call: TRBD1; clone_size: .; cdr3_aa: CASSLGQGFHEQYF; cdr3_nt: TGTGCCAGCAGCCTGGGACAGGGGTTCCACGAGCAGTACTTC
j_call: TRBJ1-3; v_call: TRBV9; d_call: TRBD1; clone_size: .; cdr3_aa: CASSSTRDRGANTIYF; cdr3_nt: TGTGCCAGCAGCTCCACCCGGGACAGGGGGGCGAACACCATATATTTT
j_call: TRBJ2-7; v_call: TRBV14; d_call: TRBD1; clone_size: .; cdr3_aa: CASSQGVSVTGDEQYF; cdr3_nt: TGTGCCAGCAGCCAAGGTGTGTCGGTCACAGGGGACGAGCAGTACTTC
j_call: TRBJ2-7; v_call: TRBV11-3; d_call: .; clone_size: .; cdr3_aa: CASSYDRQGLYEQYF; cdr3_nt: TGTGCCAGCAGTTATGACAGGCAGGGATTATACGAGCAGTACTTC
j_call: TRBJ1-1; v_call: TRBV15; d_call: .; clone_size: .; cdr3_aa: CATSSRYGVGNTEAFF; cdr3_nt: TGTGCCACCAGCAGTAGGTATGGGGTTGGGAACACTGAAGCTTTCTTT
j_call: TRBJ2-1; v_call: TRBV19; d_call: TRBD2; clone_size: .; cdr3_aa: CASSSETSGPHNEQFF; cdr3_nt: TGTGCCAGTAGTTCCGAGACTAGCGGGCCCCACAATGAGCAGTTCTTC
j_call: TRBJ2-6; v_call: TRBV28; d_call: .; clone_size: .; cdr3_aa: CASSMIHLTQSRANVLTF; cdr3_nt: TGTGCCAGCAGTATGATACACTTGACACAAAGTCGGGCCAACGTCCTGACTTTC
j_call: TRBJ2-1; v_call: TRBV10-2; d_call: TRBD2; clone_size: few; cdr3_aa: CASRRLAGGTYNEQFF; cdr3_nt: TGCGCCAGCAGAAGACTAGCGGGGGGGACCTACAATGAGCAGTTCTTC
j_call: TRBJ1-1; v_call: TRBV6-8; d_call: .; clone_size: .; cdr3_aa: CASSWGAGTEAFF; cdr3_nt: TGTGCCAGCAGTTGGGGGGCAGGGACTGAAGCTTTCTTT
j_call: TRBJ2-2; v_call: TRBV5-1; d_call: .; clone_size: few; cdr3_aa: CASSVRDHNTGELFF; cdr3_nt: TGCGCCAGCAGCGTCCGGGACCATAACACCGGGGAGCTGTTTTTT
j_call: TRBJ1-2; v_call: TRBV29-1; d_call: .; clone_size: once; cdr3_aa: CSTTAENYGYTF; cdr3_nt: TGCAGTACGACGGCAGAGAACTATGGCTACACCTTC
j_call: TRBJ1-1; v_call: TRBV4-1; d_call: .; clone_size: medium-sized; cdr3_aa: CASSQGSALNTEAFF; cdr3_nt: TGCGCCAGCAGCCAAGGTTCAGCACTTAACACTGAAGCTTTCTTT